The TCR beta chain under discussion was sequenced for a study of T-cell memory formation after mild COVID-19 (dated by TCRdb to the early 2020s). Regarding the complete study: Most TCR sequence clusters were specific to one of the two donors. The cohort was made up of two young adult volunteers, one female and one male, who were previously healthy. Longitudinal TCRalpha and TCRbeta repertoire sequencing tracked T-cell clones expanding and contracting after mild COVID-19 in a couple of donors. The research as a whole found: Some responding clones were found in pre-infection memory, which suggests that pre-existing cross-reactive memory T cells took part in the SARS-CoV-2 response. Only a couple of mild cases were covered by the study, and larger cohorts that include severe cases with pre-infection samples were considered necessary. SARS-CoV-2 specificity of the second-wave clones peaking on day 37 was not confirmed. Clones that contracted from day 15 to 85 showed balanced CD4/CD8 phenotypes, whereas a second wave of clones that expanded from day 15 to 37 leaned towards CD4+. Contracting CD4+ clones were found mainly in CM and EM memory subsets, while CD8+ clones were enriched in EMRA.

Trimming takes 10 bases from V and 2 bases from J, and the germline ends sit 15 bases apart. The CDR3, from cysteine to phenylalanine, totals 13 residues. Of the read, only the CDR3 DNA is kept; its 39 bases are in frame from base 1. From a lookup of the germline V gene, CDR1 and CDR2 are MNHNS and SASEGT. This clonotype has a handful of counts. There is no known antigen for this receptor. No qualities accompany the bases; no much larger clone lies one base away. Ficoll-Paque density gradient centrifugation was used to isolate PBMCs. This sample was sequenced with an Illumina NovaSeq 6000. Using 5'RACE with constant-segment primers, TCRalpha and TCRbeta cDNA libraries were constructed, with sample barcodes and unique molecular identifiers added in the process. RNA was extracted from every sample with Trizol reagent. The libraries were amplified in two PCR steps, and the second step added a second sample barcode and Illumina TruSeq adapters. The libraries were sequenced on an Illumina NovaSeq using 2 x 150 bp paired-end reads. On the authors' methods: Reads were demultiplexed and collapsed into UMI-guided consensus sequences with migec v1.2.7. Using mixcr v2.1.11, the UMI consensuses were aligned to TRA and TRB V and J templates and assembled into clonotypes. Expanded or contracted clonotypes were those called significant by both edgeR and NoisET, with noise models trained on biological replicates. For edgeR calls, the cutoffs were a false discovery rate-adjusted p below 0.01 and a log2 fold-change threshold of 1. As an exploratory analysis of dynamics, PCA with hierarchical clustering was applied to max-normalized trajectories of the 1000 most abundant clonotypes. Each responding clone was given a CD4 or CD8 phenotype based on the CD4+ and CD8+ repertoires, which had been sequenced separately. TCRdb reanalyzed the raw reads on its own, using fastp at Q25 for trimming and MiXCR for clone calling, and kept in-frame beta chains. Each entry is one CDR3 protein sequence, shown with its most common DNA and genes. TCRdb assigned the V and J calls; the authors' analysis was not used. For this sample there are 45,000 to 65,000 distinct CDR3 sequences; 8% to 9.5% appear just once. More than 1% of the sample is held by the ten biggest clonotypes.

The receptor was derived from a man aged 18 to 29 who had mild COVID-19 (a few samples of this study predate the infection). The sample titles of this study are shuffled in the database, so cell type and time point are left out; the donor was told from shared clones. Sample: PBMCs or a T cell subset sorted from them (not recorded which). This chain joins TRBV6-1 to TRBJ2-7; the D element could tentatively be TRBD1 or TRBD2, as 5 bases agree for each. The CDR3 region has the sequence CANLRDGTYEQYF. The nucleotide sequence is given as TGTGCCAATCTCCGGGACGGGACCTACGAGCAGTACTTC.